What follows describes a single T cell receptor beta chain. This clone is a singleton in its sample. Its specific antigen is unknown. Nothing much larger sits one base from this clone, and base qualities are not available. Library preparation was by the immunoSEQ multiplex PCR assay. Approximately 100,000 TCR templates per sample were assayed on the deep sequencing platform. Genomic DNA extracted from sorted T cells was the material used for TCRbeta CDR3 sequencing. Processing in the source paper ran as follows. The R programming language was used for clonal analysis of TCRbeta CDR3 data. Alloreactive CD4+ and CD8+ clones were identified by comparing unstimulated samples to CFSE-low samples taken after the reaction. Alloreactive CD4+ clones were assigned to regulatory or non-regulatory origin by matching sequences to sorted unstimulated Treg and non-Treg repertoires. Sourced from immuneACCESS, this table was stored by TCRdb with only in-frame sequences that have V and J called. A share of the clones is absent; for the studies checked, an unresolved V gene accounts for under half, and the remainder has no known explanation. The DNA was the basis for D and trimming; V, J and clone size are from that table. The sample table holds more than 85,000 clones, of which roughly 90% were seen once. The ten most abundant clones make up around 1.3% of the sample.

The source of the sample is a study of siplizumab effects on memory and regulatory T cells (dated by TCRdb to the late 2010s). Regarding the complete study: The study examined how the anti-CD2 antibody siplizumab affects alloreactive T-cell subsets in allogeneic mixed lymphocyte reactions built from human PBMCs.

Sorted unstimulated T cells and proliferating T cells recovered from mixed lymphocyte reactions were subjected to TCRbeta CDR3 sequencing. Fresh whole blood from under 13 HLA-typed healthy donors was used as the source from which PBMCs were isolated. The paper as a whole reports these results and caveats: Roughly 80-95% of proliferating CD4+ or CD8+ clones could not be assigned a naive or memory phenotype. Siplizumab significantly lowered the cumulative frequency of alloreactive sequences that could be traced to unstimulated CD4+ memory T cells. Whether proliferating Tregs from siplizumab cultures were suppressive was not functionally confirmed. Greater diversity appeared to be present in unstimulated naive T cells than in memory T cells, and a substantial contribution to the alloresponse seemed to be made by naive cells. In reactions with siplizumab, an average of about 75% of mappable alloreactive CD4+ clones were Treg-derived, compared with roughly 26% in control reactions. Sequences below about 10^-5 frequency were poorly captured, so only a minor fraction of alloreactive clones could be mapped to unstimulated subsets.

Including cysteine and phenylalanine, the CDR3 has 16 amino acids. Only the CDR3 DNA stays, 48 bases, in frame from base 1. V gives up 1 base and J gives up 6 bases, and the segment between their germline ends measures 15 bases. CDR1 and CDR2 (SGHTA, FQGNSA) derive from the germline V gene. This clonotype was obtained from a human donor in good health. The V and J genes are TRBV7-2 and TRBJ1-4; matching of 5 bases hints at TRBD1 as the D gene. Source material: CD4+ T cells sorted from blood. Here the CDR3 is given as CASSLGFGQGDEKLFF. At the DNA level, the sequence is TGTGCCAGCAGCTTAGGGTTCGGGCAGGGAGATGAAAAACTGTTTTTT.